Sequencing of this TCR beta chain was carried out in a study of cytomegalovirus exposure and HLA in healthy donors. In regard to this clone: The antigen remains unidentified.

The PCR ran on 60 Vbeta and 13 Jbeta primers. The assay was immunoSEQ multiplex PCR, and TCRdb's table has in-frame clones only and misses some. The data contain around 150,000 clones, roughly 85% of them singletons. There are 17 residues in the CDR3. The germline gives CDR1 ENHRY, CDR2 SYGVKD. Germline trimming cut 3 bases from V and 2 bases from J; bases unmatched to any gene: 5. The study's findings and limits: Among the most significant clusters, several appeared linked to common viral pathogens in a later analysis. Cytomegalovirus association was listed for around 170 TCR beta chains. An analysis that was carried out later associated 15,000 to 20,000 TCR beta sequences with HLA alleles at 0.05 false discovery rate. Previous analysis showed most TCR beta V segments were productive about 90% or about 30% of the time.

The source of this sequence is a man over 45 in good health and CMV-seropositive. Sequenced material: PBMCs. This chain links TRBV10-3 with TRBJ2-1, with 12 bases that match TRBD2. CDR3: CAISETSGGPPYNEQFF. DNA for the CDR3: TGTGCCATCAGTGAAACTAGCGGGGGGCCACCCTACAATGAGCAGTTCTTC.